This T cell receptor (beta chain) comes out of a study of T cells in Graves' hyperthyroidism and ophthalmopathy. Study conclusions and caveats: Among clonotypes expanded in thyroid above 0.001, most were also found in blood. A model using 13 V-J features told ophthalmopathy apart from stable hyperthyroidism.

The CDR3 contains 15 residues. V lost 3 bases, J lost 0 bases, and 12 bases lay in between. Looked up from germline, CDR1 is MDHEN and CDR2 is SYDVKM. Amplified regions were TCR beta CDR3 sequences from RNA transcripts. First-round RT-PCR with HTBI primers amplified the TCR CDR3 region. TCRdb used MiXCR to reprocess the multiplex PCR reads, holding one entry per CDR3 protein. The sample carries fewer than 300,000 distinct CDR3 sequences, 25% recorded once. Hyperthyroidism was newly diagnosed in patients aged 18 to 65 (duration under 2 months). This blood was taken when hyperthyroidism was first diagnosed, before any ophthalmopathy symptoms existed. Turning to this clonotype: No antigen is known for it.

Material for sequencing was blood. This chain links TRBV28 with TRBJ2-7, with D perhaps TRBD2 (5 bases). The TCR sequence derives from a middle-aged man with Graves' hyperthyroidism that later progressed to Graves' ophthalmopathy. In nucleotides, the CDR3 is TGTGCCAGCAGTTTTGAGGGCACGTTCTCCTACGAGCAGTACTTC. Encoded protein: CASSFEGTFSYEQYF. Combining the CDR3 with reference TRBV28 and TRBJ2-7 gives the whole variable domain DVKVTQSSRYLVKRTGEKVFLECVQDMDHENMFWYRQDPGLGLRLIYFSYDVKMKEKGDIPEGYSVSREKKERFSLILESASTNQTSMYLCASSFEGTFSYEQYFGPGTRLTVT.